What follows describes a single TCR beta chain. Its antigen is undetermined. This sample stems from a study of vaccination and CD4 T cells after COVID-19. General study findings and limits: Convalescent patients' vaccine-specific clones were spike mono-reactive in 304 of 307 cases.

Sample treatment: roughly ten-day PBMC culture with coronavirus spike peptide pools or control peptides (ViraFEST assay). Scientists ran DNA taken from cultured CD4+ T cells through the Oncomine TCR Beta short-read assay for sequencing. A single record per CDR3 protein comes from TCRdb applying MiXCR to the PCR reads. The table has approximately 15,000 distinct CDR3 sequences, 78% seen once. The CDR3 spans 14 residues. Germline V gene sequence: CDR1 SEHNR, CDR2 FQNEAQ (reference sequence). The ends were cut back, 6 bases at V and 2 bases at J, with 11 bases in the middle. The chain links TRBV7-9 to TRBJ1-3; a weak D match, TRBD1 (6 bases). The origin of this receptor is a human donor who received a COVID-19 vaccine. Sequencing used CD4+ T cells from blood, cultured in vitro, obtained after SARS-CoV-2 vaccination. Here the CDR3 DNA reads TGTGCCAGCAGACAGGGTGCGGCTGGAAACACCATATATTTT. It yields the protein CASRQGAAGNTIYF.